The present T cell receptor beta chain was sequenced within a study of response to subunit inactivated influenza vaccine. The study's findings and limits: Every seasonal influenza vaccination brings in few new T cells, the authors suggested.

TCRdb itself ran the RT-PCR reads through MiXCR, one entry per CDR3 protein. This sample has 300,000 to 350,000 distinct CDR3 sequences, with 22% found just once. This CDR3 is 11 amino acids long. Between the trimmed V and J ends, which lost 2 bases and 12 bases, there was a span of 8 bases. In its sample, this clonotype was seen many times. Antigen specificity is unknown. This clonotype was sampled from a man between 50 and 75 years old who received an inactivated influenza vaccine. V usage is TRBV12-3 or TRBV12-4 and J usage is TRBJ1-5; D remains ambiguous. The source was PBMCs from blood, collected approximately 20 months after vaccination. CDR3 amino acids: CASSLNSRQHF. The CDR3 nucleotides are TGTGCCAGCAGTTTAAACAGCCGCCAGCATTTT.